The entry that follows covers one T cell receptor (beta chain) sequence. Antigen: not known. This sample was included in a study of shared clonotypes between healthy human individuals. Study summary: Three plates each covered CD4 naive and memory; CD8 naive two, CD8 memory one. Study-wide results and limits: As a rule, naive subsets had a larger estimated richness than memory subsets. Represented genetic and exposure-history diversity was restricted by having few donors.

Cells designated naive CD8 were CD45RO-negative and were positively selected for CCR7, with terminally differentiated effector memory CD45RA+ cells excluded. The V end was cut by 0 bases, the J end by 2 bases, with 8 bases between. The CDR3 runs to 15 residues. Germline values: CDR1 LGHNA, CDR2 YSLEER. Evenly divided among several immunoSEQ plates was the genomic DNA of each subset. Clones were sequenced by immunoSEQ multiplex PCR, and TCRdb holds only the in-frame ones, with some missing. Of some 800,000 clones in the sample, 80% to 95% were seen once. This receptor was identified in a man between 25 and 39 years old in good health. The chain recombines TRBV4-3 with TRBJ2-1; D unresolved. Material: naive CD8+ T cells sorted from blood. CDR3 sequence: CASSQDALPYNEQFF. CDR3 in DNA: TGCGCCAGCAGCCAAGATGCACTCCCCTACAATGAGCAGTTCTTC.